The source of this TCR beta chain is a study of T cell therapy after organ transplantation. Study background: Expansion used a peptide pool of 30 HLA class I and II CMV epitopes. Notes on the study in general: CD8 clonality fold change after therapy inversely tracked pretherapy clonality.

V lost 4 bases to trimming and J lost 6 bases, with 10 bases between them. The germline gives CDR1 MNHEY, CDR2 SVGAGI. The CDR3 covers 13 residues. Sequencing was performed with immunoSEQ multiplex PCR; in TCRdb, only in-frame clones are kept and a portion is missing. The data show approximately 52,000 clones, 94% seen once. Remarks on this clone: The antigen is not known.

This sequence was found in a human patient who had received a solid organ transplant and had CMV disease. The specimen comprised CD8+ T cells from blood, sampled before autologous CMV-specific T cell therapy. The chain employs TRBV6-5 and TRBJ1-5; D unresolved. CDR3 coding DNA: TGTGCCAGCAGTTGGGCAACCGGTCAGCCCCAGCATTTT. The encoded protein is CASSWATGQPQHF.